The 13 T cell receptor beta chains presented below share a single source sample, sequenced in a study of cytomegalovirus exposure and HLA in healthy donors. The assay was immunoSEQ multiplex PCR, and TCRdb's table has in-frame clones only and misses some. This table has some 68,000 clones, 94% appearing once. Specimen: PBMCs. These receptors were taken from a man between 18 and 29 years old in good health and CMV-seropositive.

The chain couples TRBV9 to TRBJ2-7; D unclear. The germline V gene encodes CDR1 SGDLS and CDR2 YYNGEE. V dropped 0 bases and J dropped 4 bases, with 14 bases sitting between them. The CDR3 covers 15 residues. CDR3 in DNA: TGTGCCAGCAGCGTAGAGGTCGGGTTAAAATACGAGCAGTACTTC. Amino acid sequence: CASSVEVGLKYEQYF.

The genes are TRBV29-1 and TRBJ2-3; 12 bases fit TRBD2. V shed 5 bases and J 2 bases; nucleotides not matched to a gene: 5. Germline V gene lookup returns CDR1 SQVTM and CDR2 ANQGSEA. The CDR3 sequence is 15 residues long. CDR3 sequence (DNA): TGCAGCGTTCGACTAGCGGGGGTCCCCACAGATACGCAGTATTTT. Its protein product is CSVRLAGVPTDTQYF.

The J gene is TRBJ2-7, the V gene TRBV6-1, with D tentatively TRBD1 (6 bases). Germline V gene data show CDR1 as MNHNS and CDR2 as SASEGT. The germline V and J ends were trimmed by 1 base and 2 bases, with 12 bases remaining between them. CDR3 length: 15 residues. CDR3 sequence: CASSEEQGRAYEQYF. The CDR3 nucleotides are TGTGCCAGCAGTGAAGAACAGGGTAGAGCCTACGAGCAGTACTTC.

The chain has TRBV5-1 and TRBJ2-3, with 16 bases that match TRBD2. This CDR3 comprises 19 residues. CDR1 and CDR2 (germline): SGHRS, YFSETQ. V lost 0 bases, J lost 4 bases, and 8 bases stayed unmatched. CDR3 in amino acids: CASSLEGTSGRARADTQYF. The CDR3 DNA follows: TGCGCCAGCAGCTTGGAGGGGACTAGCGGGAGGGCCAGGGCAGATACGCAGTATTTT.

CDR3 coding DNA: TGTGCCAGCAGCCGAGGGACAGGGGCGAGTTTATCCTACGAGCAGTACTTC. As protein: CASSRGTGASLSYEQYF. This chain links TRBV5-4 with TRBJ2-7, with 10 positions matching TRBD1. Germline V gene lookup returns CDR1 SGHNT and CDR2 YYREEE (reference sequence). There are 17 residues in the CDR3. Germline trimming cut 4 bases from V and 1 base from J; bases unmatched to any gene: 11.

This chain uses TRBV12-5 with TRBJ1-2, with TRBD1 matching 8 bases. This CDR3 has 13 amino acids. Trimming removed 5 bases from V and 6 bases from J; junction bases left unmatched: 5. Germline V CDR1 and CDR2: LGHNT, FRNRAP. CDR3 sequence (DNA): TGTGCTAGTGGTGTCGGACAGGGTCATGGCTACACCTTC. It encodes CASGVGQGHGYTF. Complete variable domain (other parts from reference TRBV12-5 and TRBJ1-2): DARVTQTPRHKVTEMGQEVTMRCQPILGHNTVFWYRQTMMQGLELLAYFRNRAPLDDSGMPKDRFSAEMPDATLATLKIQPSEPRDSAVYFCASGVGQGHGYTFGSGTRLTVV.

The chain carries TRBV5-1 and TRBJ2-2; D unclear. The germline V gene encodes CDR1 SGHRS and CDR2 YFSETQ. The CDR3 loop spans 14 amino acids. Trimming left V 1 base short and J 4 bases short, with 8 bases between. CDR3 loop: CASSLYSATGELFF. The CDR3 coding sequence is TGCGCCAGCAGCTTGTACTCCGCCACCGGGGAGCTGTTTTTT.

The chain joins TRBV6-5 to TRBJ1-5; 7 bases agree with TRBD1. Trimming cost V 10 bases and J 4 bases; bases outside gene matches: 7. Germline V lookup: CDR1 MNHEY, CDR2 SVGAGI. This CDR3 is built from 13 residues. CDR3 loop: CATAKDRNQPQHF. The CDR3 DNA reads TGTGCCACCGCCAAGGACAGGAATCAGCCCCAGCATTTT.

V gene TRBV15 combines with J gene TRBJ2-1; TRBD2 agrees at 11 bases. The CDR3 sequence is 17 residues long. The V gene end was trimmed by 4 bases and the J gene end by 15 bases; junction bases not matched to a gene: 20. Germline values: CDR1 LNHNV, CDR2 YYDKDF (reference sequence). In nucleotides, the CDR3 is TGTGCCACCAGCATCGGATCACTGGGACTAGCGGCCCGGGTGCGGTTCTTC. Its translation: CATSIGSLGLAARVRFF. Complete variable domain (other parts from reference TRBV15 and TRBJ2-1): DAMVIQNPRYQVTQFGKPVTLSCSQTLNHNVMYWYQQKSSQAPKLLFHYYDKDFNNEADTPDNFQSRRPNTSFCFLDIRSPGLGDTAMYLCATSIGSLGLAARVRFFGPGTRLTVL.

V is TRBV5-1 and J is TRBJ2-7; no clear D. Trimming cost V 4 bases and J 3 bases, with 14 bases left between them. Germline lookup yields CDR1 SGHRS and CDR2 YFSETQ. This CDR3 contains 14 residues. CDR3 in amino acids: CASSPGLSIYEQYF. DNA for the CDR3: TGCGCCAGCAGCCCAGGCCTTTCGATCTACGAGCAGTACTTC.

The V call is TRBV5-1, the J call TRBJ2-2; 12 nucleotides match TRBD2. The length of the CDR3 is 16 residues. Per germline, CDR1 SGHRS and CDR2 YFSETQ. J was trimmed by 6 bases and V by 4 bases; bases with no gene match: 7. The CDR3 spells CASSRTSGEHPGELFF. The CDR3 region has the DNA TGCGCCAGCAGCCGGACTAGCGGGGAACACCCCGGGGAGCTGTTTTTT.

Comments on this clone: Different DNA sequences within this sample yield the same CDR3. The chain recombines TRBV18 with TRBJ2-1, with D possibly TRBD2 on 6 matching bases. Trimming shortened V by 2 bases and J by 5 bases, and 7 bases separated the two germline ends. The CDR3 covers 13 residues. Germline V CDR1 and CDR2: KGHSH, LQKENI. In DNA form, the CDR3 reads TGTGCCAGCTCACCAGGGACTGACAATGAGCAGTTCTTC. Its translation: CASSPGTDNEQFF.

V usage is TRBV29-1 and J usage is TRBJ2-1; 7 nucleotides align to TRBD2. The junction had 11 bases not matched to a gene; V was cut back by 1 base and J by 5 bases. The CDR3 is made up of 16 amino acids. In germline, CDR1 is SQVTM, CDR2 ANQGSEA. CDR3: CSVEGRAGAEDNEQFF. The CDR3 DNA sequence: TGCAGCGTTGAAGGTAGGGCGGGAGCAGAGGACAATGAGCAGTTCTTC.